The 17 T cell receptor beta chains reported below all come from one sample, sequenced in a study of control samples from healthy donors and cancer patients (dated by TCRdb to the early 2020s). The library was produced with the immunoSEQ multiplex PCR assay. Drawn from immuneACCESS, this table holds only the in-frame rearrangements with V and J called that TCRdb kept. Clones are partly lost; checked studies trace under half to an unresolved V gene and leave the rest unexplained. The sample has about 170,000 clones on record, about 87% of them singletons. The ten largest make up around 12% of the sample. Sequences were obtained from blood. Receptors originate from a man younger than 40 in good health.

The J gene is TRBJ2-7, the V gene TRBV2; D is uncertain. CDR1 is SNHLY and CDR2 is FYNNEI in the germline V gene. The V end was cut by 4 bases, the J end by 4 bases, with 5 bases between. The CDR3 sequence is 11 residues long. CDR3 protein: CASSVGYEQYF. The CDR3 region has the DNA TGTGCCAGCAGTGTCGGGTACGAGCAGTACTTC.

The chain links TRBV18 to TRBJ1-1; the match to TRBD1 covers 7 bases. Looked up from germline, CDR1 is KGHSH and CDR2 is LQKENI. This CDR3 contains 17 residues. J was trimmed by 1 base and V by 6 bases; bases with no gene match: 14. The CDR3 region is CASSTLMTGSANTEAFF. CDR3 DNA sequence: TGTGCCAGCTCGACCCTCATGACAGGGTCGGCGAACACTGAAGCTTTCTTT.

V and J are TRBV5-1 and TRBJ2-2; D may correspond to TRBD1 or TRBD2 (6 bases each). Trimming took off 1 base at V and 3 bases at J, with 10 bases between the two ends. Germline-derived CDR1 and CDR2 are SGHRS and YFSETQ. The CDR3 sequence is 15 residues long. In DNA form, the CDR3 reads TGCGCCAGCAGCTTGTCGGGGGCCGACACCGGGGAGCTGTTTTTT. It specifies CASSLSGADTGELFF.

The chain links TRBV7-2 to TRBJ2-7, with a weak D call TRBD2 (6 bases). Germline loops: CDR1 SGHTA, CDR2 FQGNSA. V was pared by 7 bases and J by 3 bases, with 19 bases between. There are 15 residues in the CDR3. CDR3 sequence (DNA): TGTGCCAGCAAGACGGGAGTGGGTGTTTTCTACGAGCAGTACTTC. Translated: CASKTGVGVFYEQYF.

V gene TRBV7-3 combines with J gene TRBJ1-2; 11 nucleotides align to TRBD1. Germline-derived CDR1 and CDR2 are SGHTA and FQGTGA. With 4 bases clipped from V and 5 bases from J, the junction kept 9 bases outside the gene matches. The CDR3 totals 16 residues. Written as DNA, the CDR3 is TGTGCCAGCAGCTATCCGGGACAGGGGGGAAAGTATGGCTACACCTTC. Translation gives CASSYPGQGGKYGYTF.

The chain couples TRBV7-2 to TRBJ2-7, with 11 bases aligning to TRBD2. Looked up from germline, CDR1 is SGHTA and CDR2 is FQGNSA. Unmatched junction bases numbered 0, after V lost 3 bases and J lost 2 bases. The CDR3 covers 14 residues. The CDR3 loop reads CASSLGLAAYEQYF. CDR3 nucleotides: TGTGCCAGCAGCTTGGGACTAGCGGCCTACGAGCAGTACTTC.

The chain couples TRBV2 to TRBJ1-5; 9 bases fit TRBD1. Trimming took 8 bases from V and 5 from J; bases not matched to a gene: 7. This CDR3 contains 14 residues. Germline CDR1 SNHLY, CDR2 FYNNEI. This chain's CDR3 is CASRTGTGHQPQHF. In nucleotides, the CDR3 is TGTGCCAGCCGAACGGGGACAGGGCATCAGCCCCAGCATTTT.

The chain couples TRBV5-1 to TRBJ2-5; 7 positions agree with TRBD2. Germline assignment: CDR1 SGHRS and CDR2 YFSETQ. The ends lost 5 bases at V and 1 base at J; junction bases unmatched: 5. The CDR3 consists of 14 residues. The CDR3 bases are TGCGCCAGCAGTGCGGGCGGGGGCCAAGAGACCCAGTACTTC. As protein: CASSAGGGQETQYF.

The rearrangement joins TRBV11-2 to TRBJ1-5; the D gene is possibly TRBD1 (5 bases). Between the trimmed V and J ends, which lost 0 bases and 11 bases, there was a span of 11 bases. The V gene's germline CDR1 is SGHAT and CDR2 FQNNGV. This CDR3 region has 13 residues. The CDR3 is CASSLEARASQHF. CDR3 bases: TGTGCCAGCAGCTTAGAAGCCAGGGCATCCCAGCATTTT.

The CDR3 coding sequence is TGTGCCAGCAGCTTAGGCAGGGCCTTTAACACTGAAGCTTTCTTT. Translating it yields CASSLGRAFNTEAFF. The V and J genes are TRBV7-9 and TRBJ1-1; D is possibly TRBD1 (5 bases). This CDR3 comprises 15 residues. V shed 1 base and J shed 2 bases, with 11 bases lying between them. Germline lookup yields CDR1 SEHNR and CDR2 FQNEAQ (reference sequence). The full variable domain, its missing parts supplied by reference TRBV7-9 and TRBJ1-1, is DTGVSQNPRHKITKRGQNVTFRCDPISEHNRLYWYRQTLGQGPEFLTYFQNEAQLEKSRLLSDRFSAERPKGSFSTLEIQRTEQGDSAMYLCASSLGRAFNTEAFFGQGTRLTVV.

A remark on this clone: Other DNA sequences within the sample encode an identical CDR3. The chain has TRBV6-5 and TRBJ1-1; no clear D. The germline gives CDR1 MNHEY, CDR2 SVGAGI. The CDR3 spans 13 residues. V lost 6 bases, J lost 0 bases, and 8 bases lay in between. This CDR3 is CASRTGMNTEAFF. For the CDR3, the DNA is TGTGCCAGCAGGACGGGAATGAACACTGAAGCTTTCTTT.

This clone was recorded only once. The genes are TRBV18 and TRBJ1-3; 7 bases match TRBD1. CDR1 is KGHSH, CDR2 LQKENI, per germline. The CDR3 totals 14 residues. Trimming cost V 6 bases and J 3 bases; bases outside gene matches: 5. The CDR3 loop is CASSSTGFGNTIYF. The CDR3 DNA reads TGTGCCAGCTCCTCGACAGGGTTTGGAAACACCATATATTTT. Looking up the rest from reference TRBV18 and TRBJ1-3 gives the full variable domain: NAGVMQNPRHLVRRRGQEARLRCSPMKGHSHVYWYRQLPEEGLKFMVYLQKENIIDESGMPKERFSAEFPKEGPSILRIQQVVRGDSAAYFCASSSTGFGNTIYFGEGSWLTVV.

The V and J genes are TRBV3-1 (or the pseudogene TRBV3-2) and TRBJ1-2; D may be TRBD1 (5 bases). Germline CDR1 is LGHDT and CDR2 is YNNKEL (reference sequence). The V end lost 0 bases, the J end lost 7 bases, and 15 bases lay between the germline ends. The CDR3 is 15 residues long. CDR3 DNA: TGTGCCAGCAGCCAAGACGGGGGGGTTCTAGGTGGCTACACCTTC. This gives the protein CASSQDGGVLGGYTF.

The table lists this clone with a few counts. The same CDR3 also results from other DNA sequences found in this sample. The gene calls are TRBV6-5 and TRBJ1-3, with 8 bases fitting TRBD1. The CDR3 runs to 14 residues. Germline V gene lookup returns CDR1 MNHEY and CDR2 SVGAGI. Trimming removed 6 bases from V and 3 bases from J; junction bases left unmatched: 4. The CDR3 region has the DNA TGTGCCAGCAGCAACAGGGGGAGTGGAAACACCATATATTTT. Residues: CASSNRGSGNTIYF.

The chain combines TRBV10-3 with TRBJ1-1; D uncertain. The CDR3 spans 14 residues. The V end was cut by 3 bases, the J end by 5 bases, with 13 bases between. Germline lookup yields CDR1 ENHRY and CDR2 SYGVKD. CDR3 DNA sequence: TGTGCCATCAGTGAAGGGAGAGGAGGGACTGAAGCTTTCTTT. It codes for CAISEGRGGTEAFF.

V and J are TRBV18 and TRBJ1-2; the D gene is possibly TRBD1 (5 bases). In germline, CDR1 is KGHSH, CDR2 LQKENI. The CDR3 has 14 amino acids. Between the trimmed V and J ends, which lost 7 bases and 4 bases, there was a span of 16 bases. The CDR3 is CASFPGTTLYGYTF. The DNA of the CDR3 is TGTGCCAGCTTCCCGGGGACTACCCTCTATGGCTACACCTTC. Based on the CDR3 plus reference TRBV18 and TRBJ1-2, the full variable domain is NAGVMQNPRHLVRRRGQEARLRCSPMKGHSHVYWYRQLPEEGLKFMVYLQKENIIDESGMPKERFSAEFPKEGPSILRIQQVVRGDSAAYFCASFPGTTLYGYTFGSGTRLTVV.

This clone was observed a handful of times. The chain links TRBV12-3 or TRBV12-4 to TRBJ1-3; 8 nucleotides line up with TRBD1. The CDR3 has 13 residues. Trimming took 6 bases from V and 8 from J; bases not matched to a gene: 6. The CDR3 region is CASRTTGVDTIYF. CDR3 sequence (DNA): TGTGCCAGCAGAACGACAGGGGTCGACACCATATATTTT.